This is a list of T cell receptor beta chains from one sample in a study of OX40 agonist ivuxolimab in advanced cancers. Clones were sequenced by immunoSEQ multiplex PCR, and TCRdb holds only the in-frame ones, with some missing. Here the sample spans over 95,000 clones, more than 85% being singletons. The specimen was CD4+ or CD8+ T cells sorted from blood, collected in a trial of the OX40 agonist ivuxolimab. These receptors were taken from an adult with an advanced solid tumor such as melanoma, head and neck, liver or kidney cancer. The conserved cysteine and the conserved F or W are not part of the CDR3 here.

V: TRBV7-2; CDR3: ASSRGASGLLPDTQY
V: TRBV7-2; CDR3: ASRWLPGKDTQY
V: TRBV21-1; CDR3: ASSAKTSGDYY
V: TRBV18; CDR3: ASSPRDTEAF
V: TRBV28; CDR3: ASSSRTDTQY
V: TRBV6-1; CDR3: ASSVGLVAEQY
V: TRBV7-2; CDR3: ASSSQRESWQY
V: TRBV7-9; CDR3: ASSPGYTKGDQPQH
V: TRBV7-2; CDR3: ASSLNERGGTQY
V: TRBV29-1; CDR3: SVVSGAGEKLF
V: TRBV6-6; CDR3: ASSQDSGYGYT
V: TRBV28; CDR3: ASSVGTEETQY
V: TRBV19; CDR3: ASSRGTSGRAYNEQF
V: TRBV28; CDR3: ASSFWDREYEQY
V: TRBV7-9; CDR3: ASSSRSRTEAF
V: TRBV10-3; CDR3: AISEGDRAHEQF
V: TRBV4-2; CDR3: ASSPGQGALKTGELF
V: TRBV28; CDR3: ASTFQGANSPLH
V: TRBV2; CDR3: ASSLLSGGTSGKADTQY
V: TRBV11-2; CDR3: ASSLEAGPYEQY
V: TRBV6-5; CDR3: ASTKQGYEQY
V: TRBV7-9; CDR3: ASSLVGGSQF
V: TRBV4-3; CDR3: ASGRSMNTEAF
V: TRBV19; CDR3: ASSTIVHVGEQF
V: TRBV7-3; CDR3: ASSPQGGRAYEQY
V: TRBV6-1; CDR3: ASSESTSGTQY
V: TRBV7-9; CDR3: ASSFSWGVDYGYT
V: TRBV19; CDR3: ASRDSGNSSLH
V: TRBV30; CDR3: AWKRLRAGANVLT
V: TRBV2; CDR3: ASRGTEGQPQH
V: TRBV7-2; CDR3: ASSLVQASAETQY
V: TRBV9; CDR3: ASSSGTFYGYT
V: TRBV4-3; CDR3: ASSQGTVSTDTQY
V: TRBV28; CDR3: ASSLRLAGYEQY
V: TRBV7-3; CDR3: ASSLRSYEQY
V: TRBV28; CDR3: ASERTGMVY
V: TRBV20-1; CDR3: SARSGDEQY
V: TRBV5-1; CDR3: ASSLTSGSHEQY
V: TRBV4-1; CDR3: ASSQGLGSSNEQY
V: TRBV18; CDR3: ASSPGTGGETQY
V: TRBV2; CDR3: ASSDLRSSRNEQF
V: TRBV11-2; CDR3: ASSLQETQY
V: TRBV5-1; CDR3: ASSLGGYSRWGQF